This T cell receptor beta chain derives from a study of shared clonotypes between healthy human individuals. The CDR3 is 15 residues long. Germline V gene lookup returns CDR1 SEHNR and CDR2 FQNEAQ (reference sequence). V lost 5 bases, J lost 4 bases, and 7 bases stayed unmatched. TCRdb keeps only in-frame clones here, not all; method: immunoSEQ multiplex PCR. The data show a few million clones, around 93% seen once. Selected positively for CCR7 and CD45RO-negative, naive CD8 cells excluded terminally differentiated effector memory CD45RA+ cells. This TCR was sampled from a man younger than 35 in good health. Some clones in this sample may be carry-over from other donors' samples. The chain has TRBV7-9 and TRBJ2-5, with 10 bases that match TRBD1. The sample consisted of naive CD8+ T cells from PBMCs. The CDR3 loop is CASSAWDRGGETQYF. As DNA, the CDR3 is TGTGCCAGCAGCGCCTGGGACAGGGGAGGAGAGACCCAGTACTTC.